The sequence of this T cell receptor (beta chain) was determined in a study of monozygotic twins with inflammatory bowel disease. Study-wide results and limits: Clonotype overlap with others was lower in IBD patients than in healthy twins, a difference that was greatest with disease activity.

The length of the CDR3 is 16 residues. CDR1 DFQATT and CDR2 SNEGSKA come from the germline V gene (reference sequence). Using the 5' RACE reads, TCRdb records one entry per CDR3 protein without DNA. There are some 300,000 distinct CDR3 sequences in the sample, with 5.6% held by the top ten. As regards this clonotype: No antigen is known for it.

Blood samples measuring less than 3 ml were taken per donor. The rearrangement links TRBV20-1 to TRBJ1-4; TCRdb returns TRBD1, unconfirmable since there is no DNA. This TCR came from a human donor with ulcerative colitis or Crohn's disease, or a healthy co-twin of an affected twin (not recorded which). The sequenced sample was blood. CDR3 sequence: CSAAREALTTNEKLFF.